This TCR beta chain was retrieved from a study of T cells in Graves' hyperthyroidism and ophthalmopathy. V was pared by 4 bases and J by 6 bases, with 18 bases between. The CDR3 covers 16 residues. In germline, CDR1 is SGHVS, CDR2 FQNEAQ. Regions amplified from RNA transcripts were the TCR beta CDR3 regions. When the TCR CDR3 underwent first-round RT-PCR, the HTBI primer set was used. One entry per CDR3 protein results from TCRdb running MiXCR on the multiplex PCR reads. Of 250,000 to 400,000 distinct CDR3 sequences in the sample, roughly 13% were seen once. Sequenced: blood. This TCR derives from a middle-aged woman with Graves' ophthalmopathy. The V gene is TRBV7-8, the J gene TRBJ2-2; D is possibly TRBD1 (5 bases). This CDR3 reads CASSSQGLTASGELFF. CDR3 bases: TGTGCCAGCAGCTCCCAGGGTTTAACGGCGTCCGGGGAGCTGTTTTTT.